Shown below are 6 T cell receptor beta chains from a single sample sequenced in a study of regulatory T cells in long-lasting Graves disease. Library construction for TCR beta used iRepertoire HTBI primers and Arm-PCR of CDR3 regions. TCRdb called the multiplex PCR reads again in MiXCR, with one record for every CDR3 protein. Among 350,000 to 500,000 distinct CDR3 sequences, around 15% were seen once, and the ten largest hold approximately 17%. Time point denoted: newly diagnosed GD, antithyroid drugs for less than 3 months. PBMC-extracted RNA yielded the TCR library. These data are also associated with another study on T cells in Graves' hyperthyroidism and ophthalmopathy.

The material sequenced was peripheral blood mononuclear cells (PBMCs), taken at new diagnosis, from a patient treated with antithyroid drugs. The receptors were gathered from a woman aged 50 to 65 with Graves disease.

Points on this clonotype: A much larger clone sits a single nucleotide away, making a read error possible. The rearrangement uses TRBV12-3 or TRBV12-4 and TRBJ2-5; 9 nucleotides agree with TRBD1. CDR3 length: 14 residues. J gave up 5 bases and V 6 bases, and 7 bases lay outside the gene matches. The CDR3 is CASSVLGTGETQYF. Here the CDR3 DNA reads TGTGCCAGCAGCGTTCTCGGGACAGGGGAGACCCAGTACTTC.

V gene TRBV10-3 combines with J gene TRBJ2-2, with D possibly TRBD1 on 6 matching bases. This CDR3 spans 14 amino acids. Germline-derived CDR1 and CDR2 are ENHRY and SYGVKD. Deletions cut 7 bases from V and 10 bases from J, with 19 bases between. This CDR3 reads CAIKARGSSLELFF. The DNA of the CDR3 is TGTGCCATCAAAGCAAGGGGGTCGTCGTTGGAGCTGTTTTTT.

The table lists this clonotype with many counts. The chain links TRBV11-2 to TRBJ2-3; D is ambiguous. CDR3 length equals 15 residues. The V gene lost 4 bases and the J gene lost 2 bases, with 13 bases spanning the gap. Germline lookup yields CDR1 SGHAT and CDR2 FQNNGV. CDR3 sequence reads: CASSSPRQLTDTQYF. The DNA for the CDR3 is TGTGCCAGCAGCTCACCAAGACAACTCACAGATACGCAGTATTTT.

There are a few counts of this clonotype. This sequence joins TRBV9 and TRBJ2-2; 7 bases align to TRBD2. Germline CDR1 reads SGDLS; CDR2 reads YYNGEE. This CDR3 is 14 amino acids long. V was pared by 4 bases and J by 4 bases, with 4 bases of the junction left unmatched. CDR3 coding DNA: TGTGCCAGCAGCCCCCGCGGGAGCACCGGGGAGCTGTTTTTT. It yields the protein CASSPRGSTGELFF.

At least ten counts were recorded for this clonotype. The chain employs TRBV2 and TRBJ2-7; D is possibly TRBD2 (7 bases). Trimming took 7 bases from V and 2 from J, leaving 15 bases between them. There are 14 residues in the CDR3. Germline CDR1 SNHLY, CDR2 FYNNEI. CDR3 sequence reads: CASTIQGTTYEQYF. The CDR3 DNA sequence: TGTGCCAGCACTATTCAGGGGACTACCTACGAGCAGTACTTC. Full variable domain (outside the CDR3, taken from reference TRBV2 and TRBJ2-7): EPEVTQTPSHQVTQMGQEVILRCVPISNHLYFYWYRQILGQKVEFLVSFYNNEISEKSEIFDDQFSVERPDGSNFTLKIRSTKLEDSAMYFCASTIQGTTYEQYFGPGTRLTVT.

The rearrangement joins TRBV4-1 to TRBJ1-2; 7 positions match TRBD1. Trimming cost V 1 base and J 0 bases; bases outside gene matches: 11. CDR1 and CDR2 (germline): MGHRA, YSYEKL. The CDR3 runs to 18 residues. The CDR3 sequence: CASSQVTGTRWTNYGYTF. The CDR3 DNA follows: TGCGCCAGCAGCCAAGTGACAGGGACCCGATGGACTAACTATGGCTACACCTTC.